These 26 T cell receptor beta chains originate from one sample sequenced in a study of blood T cell repertoires in COVID-19. Here immunoSEQ multiplex PCR was the method, and the copy in TCRdb shows in-frame clones only, minus some. This table has around 200,000 clones, about 90% appearing once. The sample consisted of peripheral blood. The source is a woman in her sixties or seventies with COVID-19, enrolled during active disease.

The chain joins TRBV24-1 to TRBJ2-7, with D unresolved. Germline V gene sequence: CDR1 KGHDR, CDR2 SFDVKD. The CDR3 totals 12 residues. V was shortened by 4 bases and J by 6 bases, with 9 bases between the two germline ends. The CDR3 DNA reads TGTGCCACCAGTGAGTCCCTGAGCGAGCAGTACTTC. Translation gives CATSESLSEQYF.

V and J are TRBV2 and TRBJ2-7; 12 bases agree with TRBD2. The CDR3 is 18 residues long. The germline V gene encodes CDR1 SNHLY and CDR2 FYNNEI. V was clipped by 2 bases and J by 0 bases; unmatched bases: 8. The DNA for the CDR3 is TGTGCCAGCAGTGAAAGACTAGCGGGAGAACCGAGCTCCTACGAGCAGTACTTC. Protein sequence: CASSERLAGEPSSYEQYF.

This chain uses TRBV4-2 with TRBJ2-3; D remains unclear. Trimming took 0 bases from V and 1 from J, leaving 5 bases between them. This CDR3 spans 14 amino acids. CDR1 LGHNA and CDR2 YNFKEQ come from the germline V gene. The CDR3 nucleotides read TGTGCCAGCAGCCAAGATTCGGGCACAGATACGCAGTATTTT. It encodes CASSQDSGTDTQYF.

A few counts support this clone. J is TRBJ2-7 and V is TRBV9, with a weak D call TRBD1 (6 bases). From germline, CDR1 is SGDLS and CDR2 YYNGEE. The V end lost 2 bases, the J end lost 3 bases, and 12 bases lay between the germline ends. The CDR3 runs to 14 residues. The CDR3 loop reads CASSVTGFSYEQYF. DNA for the CDR3: TGTGCCAGCAGCGTCACAGGGTTTAGCTACGAGCAGTACTTC. Full variable domain (rest looked up from reference TRBV9 and TRBJ2-7): DSGVTQTPKHLITATGQRVTLRCSPRSGDLSVYWYQQSLDQGLQFLIQYYNGEERAKGNILERFSAQQFPDLHSELNLSSLELGDSALYFCASSVTGFSYEQYFGPGTRLTVT.

The chain links TRBV7-8 to TRBJ1-2, with D possibly being TRBD1 (5 bases). Germline lookup yields CDR1 SGHVS and CDR2 FQNEAQ. The CDR3 covers 13 residues. V shed 5 bases and J shed 6 bases, with 13 bases lying between them. The CDR3 region has the DNA TGTGCCAGCAGCCGAGGGGCAGGCCATGGCTACACCTTC. Protein product: CASSRGAGHGYTF.

The rearrangement joins TRBV24-1 to TRBJ1-5; 10 nucleotides match TRBD1. The germline V gene encodes CDR1 KGHDR and CDR2 SFDVKD. The ends lost 3 bases at V and 6 bases at J; junction bases unmatched: 7. This CDR3 spans 16 amino acids. CDR3 amino acids: CATSDRGDRGGQPQHF. As DNA, the CDR3 is TGTGCCACCAGTGATCGGGGGGACAGGGGTGGTCAGCCCCAGCATTTT.

The V and J genes are TRBV6-6 and TRBJ2-7; perhaps TRBD2 as D (6 bases). Per germline, CDR1 MNHNY and CDR2 SVGAGI (reference sequence). The V end lost 2 bases, the J end lost 3 bases, and 11 bases lay between the germline ends. CDR3 length: 14 amino acids. Here the CDR3 DNA reads TGTGCCAGCAGTTACGCGGGACCTAGCTACGAGCAGTACTTC. Translated: CASSYAGPSYEQYF.

This chain uses TRBV9 with TRBJ2-7, with D maybe TRBD2 (5 bases). There are 13 residues in the CDR3. Germline-derived CDR1 and CDR2 are SGDLS and YYNGEE. V shed 2 bases and J shed 6 bases, with 12 bases lying between them. The CDR3 is CASSVSGSGEQYF. The CDR3 DNA is TGTGCCAGCAGCGTGAGCGGTTCCGGCGAGCAGTACTTC. The entire variable domain, with the rest obtained from reference TRBV9 and TRBJ2-7, is as follows: DSGVTQTPKHLITATGQRVTLRCSPRSGDLSVYWYQQSLDQGLQFLIQYYNGEERAKGNILERFSAQQFPDLHSELNLSSLELGDSALYFCASSVSGSGEQYFGPGTRLTVT.

V is TRBV7-2 and J is TRBJ2-5; 8 positions match TRBD2. In germline, CDR1 is SGHTA, CDR2 FQGNSA. Trimming cost V 3 bases and J 3 bases; bases outside gene matches: 9. This CDR3 is built from 16 residues. The chain's CDR3 is CASSFVSVSGKETQYF. The CDR3 coding sequence is TGTGCCAGCAGCTTCGTGTCGGTTAGCGGGAAAGAGACCCAGTACTTC.

DNA for the CDR3: TGTGCCTGGAGCGTCGGCCCTGGCGGACTGTTTTTT. Translating gives CAWSVGPGGLFF. The V call is TRBV30, the J call TRBJ1-4, with D unclear. The ends were cut back, 3 bases at V and 13 bases at J, with 15 bases in the middle. The CDR3 runs to 12 residues. In germline, CDR1 is GTSNPN, CDR2 SVGIG (reference sequence).

V usage is TRBV6-5 and J usage is TRBJ2-7, with 7 bases aligning to TRBD1. The V gene end was trimmed by 6 bases and the J gene end by 4 bases; junction bases not matched to a gene: 12. The germline V gene encodes CDR1 MNHEY and CDR2 SVGAGI. This CDR3 region has 15 residues. The CDR3 DNA is TGTGCCAGCAGGGCGACCCGGACAGGCGGATACGAGCAGTACTTC. It encodes CASRATRTGGYEQYF.

The rearrangement joins TRBV28 to TRBJ1-1; 7 bases are a match to TRBD1. Unmatched junction bases numbered 2, after V lost 8 bases and J lost 5 bases. Germline V lookup: CDR1 MDHEN, CDR2 SYDVKM. The CDR3 spans 11 residues. This CDR3 is CASQGETEAFF. The CDR3 region has the DNA TGTGCCAGCCAGGGGGAGACTGAAGCTTTCTTT.

The J gene is TRBJ2-7, the V gene TRBV10-3; no clear D. The V end was cut by 2 bases, the J end by 4 bases, with 6 bases between. In germline, CDR1 is ENHRY, CDR2 SYGVKD. The CDR3 runs to 12 residues. CDR3 residues: CAISETAYEQYF. The CDR3 DNA sequence: TGTGCCATCAGTGAGACAGCTTACGAGCAGTACTTC.

As for this clone: Other nucleotide sequences from this sample produce the same CDR3. The chain is built from TRBV6-5 and TRBJ2-7, with D unclear. The CDR3 sequence is 14 residues long. V lost 0 bases and J 3 bases, leaving 9 bases between the germline ends. Germline V gives CDR1 MNHEY, CDR2 SVGAGI. CDR3 DNA sequence: TGTGCCAGCAGTTACTCTACTTCGGGCTACGAGCAGTACTTC. It encodes CASSYSTSGYEQYF.

The genes are TRBV10-3 and TRBJ1-2; 9 nucleotides match TRBD1. Germline CDR1 ENHRY, CDR2 SYGVKD. With V trimmed by 3 bases and J by 7 bases, 3 bases remained unmatched. CDR3 length equals 13 residues. DNA for the CDR3: TGTGCCATCAGTGATGGGACAGGGTTTGGCTACACCTTC. Its protein is CAISDGTGFGYTF.

The genes are TRBV7-2 and TRBJ1-1; D is undetermined. Germline V gives CDR1 SGHTA, CDR2 FQGNSA. The CDR3 extends over 16 amino acids. Trimming pared 5 bases from V and 0 bases from J, leaving 16 bases between. This CDR3 reads CASSPRLGGMNTEAFF. CDR3 nucleotides: TGTGCCAGCAGCCCTAGATTGGGAGGGATGAACACTGAAGCTTTCTTT.

The J gene is TRBJ2-7, the V gene TRBV15, with 7 nucleotides matching TRBD2. Germline CDR1 reads LNHNV; CDR2 reads YYDKDF (reference sequence). There are 15 residues in the CDR3. V shed 1 base, J shed 4 bases, and the junction held 7 bases outside the gene matches. CDR3 in amino acids: CATSRALAANYEQYF. The DNA for the CDR3 is TGTGCCACCAGCAGAGCTCTAGCGGCCAATTACGAGCAGTACTTC.

V and J are TRBV5-4 and TRBJ1-4, with 7 bases aligning to TRBD1. Germline values: CDR1 SGHNT, CDR2 YYREEE (reference sequence). The CDR3 runs to 14 residues. V trimming: 4 bases; J trimming: 4 bases; junction bases outside the gene matches: 4. The CDR3 DNA sequence: TGTGCCAGCAGCAGGGGGCTGATTAATGAAAAACTGTTTTTT. It translates to CASSRGLINEKLFF.

The genes are TRBV7-9 and TRBJ2-1; TRBD2 aligns across 15 bases. The germline V gene encodes CDR1 SEHNR and CDR2 FQNEAQ (reference sequence). J was trimmed by 3 bases and V by 5 bases; bases with no gene match: 8. The CDR3 is 18 amino acids. DNA for the CDR3: TGTGCCAGCAGCCGGGGACTAGCGGGAGGCCCCAACTACAATGAGCAGTTCTTC. It yields the protein CASSRGLAGGPNYNEQFF.

This clone was observed once. The rearrangement uses TRBV29-1 and TRBJ2-3; possibly TRBD1 for D (5 bases). The CDR3 has 13 residues. From germline, CDR1 is SQVTM and CDR2 ANQGSEA. The CDR3 loop reads CSDKGSGTDTQYF. The CDR3 region has the DNA TGCAGTGACAAGGGGTCGGGCACAGATACGCAGTATTTT.

V usage is TRBV29-1 and J usage is TRBJ1-1, with TRBD1 as a possible D gene (6 bases). V was cut by 4 bases and J by 5 bases, with 14 bases left in between. The CDR3 is made up of 13 amino acids. Germline CDR1 SQVTM, CDR2 ANQGSEA. In DNA, the CDR3 is TGCAGCGTTGGGGGGCGCGGTAAGACTGAAGCTTTCTTT. Amino acid sequence: CSVGGRGKTEAFF.

This clone was found once. The gene calls are TRBV4-3 and TRBJ2-7; the match to TRBD2 covers 8 bases. CDR3 size: 15 residues. V gave up 4 bases and J gave up 6 bases; unmatched junction bases: 11. The germline V gene encodes CDR1 LGHNA and CDR2 YSLEER. The CDR3 DNA reads TGCGCCAGCAGCCTCAGAGCGGGAGCCCCTGGCGAGCAGTACTTC. Amino acid sequence: CASSLRAGAPGEQYF.

The V gene is TRBV6-6, the J gene TRBJ2-7, with 8 bases matching TRBD2. CDR3 length: 16 amino acids. Per the germline V gene, CDR1 is MNHNY and CDR2 is SVGAGI (reference sequence). V shed 0 bases, J shed 2 bases, and the junction held 6 bases outside the gene matches. CDR3 DNA: TGTGCCAGCAGTTACTCAGCGGGGGTTATTACCTACGAGCAGTACTTC. The encoded protein is CASSYSAGVITYEQYF.

The genes are TRBV6-2 or TRBV6-3 and TRBJ2-1, with TRBD2 matching over 9 bases. Germline trimming cut 5 bases from V and 8 bases from J; bases unmatched to any gene: 10. CDR1 is MNHEY, CDR2 SVGEGT, per germline. The CDR3 contains 15 residues. In DNA, the CDR3 is TGTGCCAGCAGTGATAGGACTAGCGTAGTCTATGAGCAGTTCTTC. Translating it yields CASSDRTSVVYEQFF.

This chain joins TRBV4-1 and TRBJ2-2; 11 bases match TRBD2. The CDR3 sequence is 15 residues long. The V gene's germline CDR1 is MGHRA and CDR2 YSYEKL. Trimming cost V 6 bases and J 4 bases; bases outside gene matches: 4. CDR3 in amino acids: CASRLAGGGTGELFF. CDR3 nucleotide sequence: TGCGCCAGCAGGCTAGCGGGAGGAGGCACCGGGGAGCTGTTTTTT.

The genes are TRBV29-1 and TRBJ2-5; 9 nucleotides align to TRBD1. The CDR3 sequence is 14 residues long. Germline trimming cut 5 bases from V and 4 bases from J; bases unmatched to any gene: 8. The germline gives CDR1 SQVTM, CDR2 ANQGSEA. CDR3 coding DNA: TGCAGCGTTATGGTGGGACAGGGTCGAGAGACCCAGTACTTC. Encoded protein: CSVMVGQGRETQYF.